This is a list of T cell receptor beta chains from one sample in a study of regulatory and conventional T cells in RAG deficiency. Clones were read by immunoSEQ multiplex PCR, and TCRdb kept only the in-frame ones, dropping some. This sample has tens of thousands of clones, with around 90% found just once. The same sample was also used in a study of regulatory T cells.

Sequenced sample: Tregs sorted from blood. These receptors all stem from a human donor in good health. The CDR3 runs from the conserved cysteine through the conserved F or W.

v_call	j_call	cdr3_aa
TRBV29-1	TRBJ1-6	CSVSHGTGDSPLHF
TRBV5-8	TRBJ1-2	CASSLAGTGSYGYTF
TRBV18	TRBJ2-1	CASSPGLAWEQFF
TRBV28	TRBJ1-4	CASSFGGSNEKLFF
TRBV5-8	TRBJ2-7	CASSRPGREGSYEQYF
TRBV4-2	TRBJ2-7	CASSRATGTSGSYEQYF
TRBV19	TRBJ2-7	CASSIKGSAYEQYF
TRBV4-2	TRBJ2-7	CASGVPGQGPSEQYF
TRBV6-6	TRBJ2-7	CASSYQGQFYEQYF
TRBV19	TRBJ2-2	CASSIWHGELFF
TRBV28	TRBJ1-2	CASSLIRQVGGYTF